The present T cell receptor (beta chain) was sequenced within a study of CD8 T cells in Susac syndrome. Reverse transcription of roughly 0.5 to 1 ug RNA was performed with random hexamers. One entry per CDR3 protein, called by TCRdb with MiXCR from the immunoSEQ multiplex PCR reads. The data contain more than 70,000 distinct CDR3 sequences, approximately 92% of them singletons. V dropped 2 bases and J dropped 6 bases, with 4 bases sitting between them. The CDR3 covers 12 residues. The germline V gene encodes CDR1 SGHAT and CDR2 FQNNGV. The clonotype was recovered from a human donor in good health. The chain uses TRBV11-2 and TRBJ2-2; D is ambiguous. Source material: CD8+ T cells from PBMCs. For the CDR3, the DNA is TGTGCCAGCAGCTTAAAGGCCGGGGAGCTGTTTTTT. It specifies CASSLKAGELFF.